Each of the 25 T cell receptor beta chains below was sequenced from the same sample in a study of human T cells and chemical hapten exposure. The sample's time point: patch test 1, 2 weeks after DPC sensitization. Treatment of the sample: therapeutic diphenylcyclopropenone sensitization with weekly scalp DPC. Via MiXCR, TCRdb re-called the RACE reads, giving one row per CDR3 protein. Among some 91,000 distinct CDR3 sequences listed, roughly 12% were seen once. The sequences come from whole blood, collected in connection with sensitization to the hapten diphenylcyclopropenone (DPC). The receptor source for this set is a middle-aged woman with alopecia areata. Some clones in this sample may be carry-over from other donors' samples.

The chain uses TRBV9 and TRBJ2-1; either TRBD1 or TRBD2 may supply D (5 bases each). Between the trimmed V and J ends, which lost 0 bases and 2 bases, there was a span of 9 bases. In germline, CDR1 is SGDLS, CDR2 YYNGEE. There are 15 residues in the CDR3. The CDR3 nucleotides read TGTGCCAGCAGCGTAGCCGGGACCACCTACAATGAGCAGTTCTTC. Protein sequence: CASSVAGTTYNEQFF.

This clonotype came up a few times. The chain carries TRBV28 and TRBJ2-1; 7 bases match TRBD1. Germline CDR1 MDHEN, CDR2 SYDVKM. V was pared by 4 bases and J by 10 bases, with 7 bases of the junction left unmatched. This CDR3 spans 13 amino acids. The CDR3 region is CASSSTGPKEQFF. The CDR3 nucleotides read TGTGCCAGCAGTTCGACAGGGCCCAAGGAGCAGTTCTTC.

This clonotype was detected only a few times. The chain links TRBV12-3 or TRBV12-4 to TRBJ1-5; a weak D match, TRBD1 (5 bases). Trimming pared 1 base from V and 14 bases from J, leaving 12 bases between. CDR3 length: 12 residues. The CDR3 DNA sequence: TGTGCCAGCAGTTTAGGAGGGGCAGACGAGCATTTT. Its translation: CASSLGGADEHF.

At least ten counts were recorded for this clonotype. J is TRBJ2-2 and V is TRBV19, with TRBD1 matching 12 bases. The CDR3 has 17 amino acids. Germline loops: CDR1 LNHDA, CDR2 SQIVND (reference sequence). V lost 5 bases and J lost 5; bases outside the gene matches: 9. The CDR3 nucleotides read TGTGCCAGTAGTTCGGGACAGGGGGCCTTCACTACCGGGGAGCTGTTTTTT. Translation gives CASSSGQGAFTTGELFF. Combining the CDR3 with reference TRBV19 and TRBJ2-2 gives the whole variable domain DGGITQSPKYLFRKEGQNVTLSCEQNLNHDAMYWYRQDPGQGLRLIYYSQIVNDFQKGDIAEGYSVSREKKESFPLTVTSAQKNPTAFYLCASSSGQGAFTTGELFFGEGSRLTVL.

The chain carries TRBV7-2 and TRBJ2-1, with a tentative D call TRBD1 (5 bases). Germline V gives CDR1 SGHTA, CDR2 FQGNSA. The CDR3 extends over 13 amino acids. Deletions cut 4 bases from V and 6 bases from J, with 10 bases between. The CDR3 bases are TGTGCCAGCAGCTGGACACAACCCAATGAGCAGTTCTTC. It encodes CASSWTQPNEQFF.

This clonotype was seen more than once but under ten times. The J gene is TRBJ2-1, the V gene TRBV7-2; D ambiguous. The CDR3 consists of 12 residues. Deletions cut 7 bases from V and 2 bases from J, with 6 bases between. Germline V gives CDR1 SGHTA, CDR2 FQGNSA. The CDR3 sequence is CASTRTYNEQFF. DNA of the CDR3: TGTGCCAGCACTCGGACCTACAATGAGCAGTTCTTC. Complete variable domain (other parts from reference TRBV7-2 and TRBJ2-1): GAGVSQSPSNKVTEKGKDVELRCDPISGHTALYWYRQSLGQGLEFLIYFQGNSAPDKSGLPSDRFSAERTGGSVSTLTIQRTQQEDSAVYLCASTRTYNEQFFGPGTRLTVL.

This clonotype was seen a handful of times. V usage is TRBV12-3 or TRBV12-4 and J usage is TRBJ2-3; 12 bases are shared with TRBD2. The V gene end was trimmed by 7 bases and the J gene end by 5 bases; junction bases not matched to a gene: 7. The CDR3 loop spans 15 amino acids. CDR3 protein: CASNLAGGLEDTQYF. The DNA for the CDR3 is TGTGCCAGCAACCTAGCGGGAGGGCTGGAAGATACGCAGTATTTT.

The chain couples TRBV29-1 to TRBJ2-7, with D possibly TRBD2 on 6 matching bases. The germline V gene encodes CDR1 SQVTM and CDR2 ANQGSEA. This CDR3 is built from 13 residues. Trimming removed 5 bases from V and 6 bases from J, with 17 bases in between. In DNA form, the CDR3 reads TGCAGCGTTTTAGTAACCGGGGGATTCGAGCAGTACTTC. Protein sequence: CSVLVTGGFEQYF.

This clonotype was picked up many times. V is TRBV20-1 and J is TRBJ2-1; D may be TRBD1 (5 bases). The CDR3 extends over 12 amino acids. CDR1 is DFQATT and CDR2 is SNEGSKA in the germline V gene (reference sequence). Trimming removed 6 bases from V and 7 bases from J, with 13 bases in between. In DNA, the CDR3 is TGCAGTGCCACAGGATCTCTAAATGAGCAGTTCTTC. Its protein product is CSATGSLNEQFF.

This clonotype was seen only a few times. The chain couples TRBV27 to TRBJ1-2; D possibly corresponds to TRBD1 (5 bases). CDR3 length: 13 residues. V was shortened by 6 bases and J by 2 bases, with 10 bases between the two germline ends. Germline CDR1 MNHEY, CDR2 SMNVEV (reference sequence). The CDR3 DNA is TGTGCCAGCAGGCACCGACAGAACTATGGCTACACCTTC. This encodes CASRHRQNYGYTF.

This clonotype was observed a few times. This chain joins TRBV7-9 and TRBJ1-1; 7 nucleotides agree with TRBD1. Per the germline V gene, CDR1 is SEHNR and CDR2 is FQNEAQ (reference sequence). The CDR3 is 14 amino acids. The ends lost 1 base at V and 8 bases at J; junction bases unmatched: 7. The CDR3 protein is CASSLGAGQVEAFF. The CDR3 DNA reads as TGTGCCAGCAGCTTAGGGGCCGGACAGGTCGAAGCTTTCTTT.

Only a few counts were recorded for this clonotype. One end of the junction fails to match germline, which may point to a read error. V gene TRBV5-1 combines with J gene TRBJ2-1; D is undetermined. The CDR3 has 15 residues. CDR1 and CDR2 from the germline V gene are SGHRS and YFSETQ. The CDR3 DNA reads as TGCGCCAGCAGGTTGGGCGGCCAGTCCTACAATGAGCAGTTCTTC. This gives the protein CASRLGGQSYNEQFF.

The table lists this clonotype with a few counts. This rearrangement joins TRBV10-3 to TRBJ2-7; 8 bases fit TRBD1. This CDR3 has 14 amino acids. J lost 7 bases, V lost 6 bases, and 11 bases had no gene match. Germline CDR1 is ENHRY and CDR2 is SYGVKD. The CDR3 is CAISHLQGAEEQYF. The CDR3 DNA follows: TGTGCCATCAGCCATCTTCAGGGGGCGGAAGAGCAGTACTTC.

The J gene is TRBJ2-7, the V gene TRBV13; possibly TRBD1 or TRBD2 for D (5 bases each). Per germline, CDR1 PRHDT and CDR2 FYEKMQ (reference sequence). Between the trimmed V and J ends, which lost 3 bases and 7 bases, there was a span of 16 bases. The CDR3 length is 14 residues. This CDR3 is CASSFSGSRVEQYF. The CDR3 nucleotides are TGTGCCAGCAGCTTTTCGGGGTCCAGGGTGGAGCAGTACTTC.

This rearrangement joins TRBV5-5 to TRBJ2-1; D not certain. The CDR3 covers 9 residues. Per the germline V gene, CDR1 is SGHKS and CDR2 is YYEKEE (reference sequence). The V end was cut by 0 bases, the J end by 12 bases, with 1 base between. The CDR3 spells CASSLGQFF. In nucleotides, the CDR3 is TGTGCCAGCAGCTTGGGGCAGTTCTTC.

This clonotype was seen at least ten times. V usage is TRBV7-6 and J usage is TRBJ2-1; TRBD2 agrees at 7 bases. CDR1 and CDR2 from the germline V gene are SGHVS and FNYEAQ. The CDR3 extends over 14 amino acids. With 0 bases clipped from V and 8 bases from J, the junction kept 4 bases outside the gene matches. The CDR3 DNA sequence: TGTGCCAGCAGCTTAGCGGGAGGGTCGGATGAGCAGTTCTTC. Amino acid sequence: CASSLAGGSDEQFF.

A few counts support this clonotype. The chain combines TRBV6-5 with TRBJ2-3; tentatively, D is TRBD1 (6 bases). Trimming left V 5 bases short and J 2 bases short, with 8 bases between. From germline, CDR1 is MNHEY and CDR2 SVGAGI. CDR3 length: 13 amino acids. DNA for the CDR3: TGTGCCAGCAGTAGGGGGTTCACAGATACGCAGTATTTT. This sequence encodes CASSRGFTDTQYF.

This clonotype was seen only a few times. V is TRBV7-2 and J is TRBJ1-4; D not resolved. Germline CDR1 reads SGHTA; CDR2 reads FQGNSA. The V end was cut by 3 bases, the J end by 8 bases, with 7 bases between. This CDR3 has 12 residues. The CDR3 sequence is CASSFGREKLFF. DNA for the CDR3: TGTGCCAGCAGCTTTGGACGGGAAAAACTGTTTTTT.

This clonotype was seen many times. The CDR3 here is CASSPRRRGTDTQYF. Here the CDR3 DNA reads TGTGCCAGCAGCCCACGACGTCGCGGCACAGATACGCAGTATTTT. The chain has TRBV6-2 or TRBV6-3 and TRBJ2-3, with D hard to call. The ends were cut back, 6 bases at V and 1 base at J, with 14 bases in the middle. The CDR3 loop spans 15 amino acids. Per the germline V gene, CDR1 is MNHEY and CDR2 is SVGEGT.

The rearrangement links TRBV24-1 to TRBJ2-2, with 8 bases lining up with TRBD1. This CDR3 spans 17 amino acids. Looked up from germline, CDR1 is KGHDR and CDR2 is SFDVKD. Trimming at V came to 4 bases and at J to 0 bases, leaving 6 bases not matched to a gene. This CDR3 is CATSDPGQGTNTGELFF. In DNA, the CDR3 is TGTGCCACCAGTGACCCCGGACAGGGAACGAACACCGGGGAGCTGTTTTTT.

The chain uses TRBV9 and TRBJ1-4; D possibly corresponds to TRBD1 (5 bases). Germline V CDR1 and CDR2: SGDLS, YYNGEE. Deletions cut 0 bases from V and 4 bases from J, with 10 bases between. This CDR3 has 15 amino acids. The CDR3 DNA is TGTGCCAGCAGCGTAGGGGGACGGAATAATGAAAAACTGTTTTTT. It yields the protein CASSVGGRNNEKLFF.

This clonotype has just a few counts. This sequence joins TRBV7-2 and TRBJ1-2, with 9 bases aligning to TRBD1. J lost 2 bases, V lost 4 bases, and 14 bases had no gene match. The CDR3 has 18 residues. Germline V CDR1 and CDR2: SGHTA, FQGNSA. The CDR3 bases are TGTGCCAGCAGCTCCCGGGACAGGGTTAATGGGGAGAACTATGGCTACACCTTC. Residues: CASSSRDRVNGENYGYTF.

This clonotype was observed a few times. The chain has TRBV7-6 and TRBJ2-3; D is unclear. Germline assignment: CDR1 SGHVS and CDR2 FNYEAQ. The CDR3 has 14 residues. V was cut by 2 bases and J by 2 bases, with 8 bases left in between. This CDR3 reads CASSLMISTDTQYF. The CDR3 DNA reads TGTGCCAGCAGCTTAATGATTTCCACAGATACGCAGTATTTT.

The chain has TRBV20-1 and TRBJ1-1; D remains unclear. The V end was cut by 1 base, the J end by 4 bases, with 10 bases between. Per the germline V gene, CDR1 is DFQATT and CDR2 is SNEGSKA (reference sequence). The length of the CDR3 is 13 residues. The CDR3 region has the DNA TGCAGTGCTAGAGGGAGCCTTGGCACTGAAGCTTTCTTT. It encodes CSARGSLGTEAFF.

This clonotype came up many times. The CDR3 region has the DNA TGTGCCAGCAGCTCTACAGGGGCCCTGACTTTC. It specifies CASSSTGALTF. V is TRBV7-9 and J is TRBJ2-6; the match to TRBD1 covers 7 bases. The V gene end was trimmed by 4 bases and the J gene end by 15 bases; junction bases not matched to a gene: 3. This CDR3 has 11 amino acids. The V gene's germline CDR1 is SEHNR and CDR2 FQNEAQ (reference sequence).